These T cell receptor beta chains were read from a single sample in a study of preoperative IRX-2 immunotherapy in early breast cancer. Clones were sequenced by immunoSEQ multiplex PCR, and TCRdb holds only the in-frame ones, with some missing. The sample carries fewer than 25,000 clones, about 87% recorded once. Sequencing used tumor tissue, obtained after IRX-2 immunotherapy. Receptor source: a human donor with breast cancer. Each CDR3 is given with its conserved first and last residue. The D gene is left open where the match is weak. Rows give clone size only sometimes, using once, few, many, or a class for an expanded clone.

CDR3	DNA	size	D	V	J
CASSLAAGGANTQYF	TGTGCCAGCAGCTTAGCAGCGGGGGGCGCCAATACGCAGTATTTT	-	TRBD2	TRBV11-1	TRBJ2-3
CASSEVFAEAFF	TGTGCCAGCAGTGAAGTGTTTGCTGAAGCTTTCTTT	-	-	TRBV6-1	TRBJ1-1
CASSPGAGQGSATEAFF	TGTGCCAGCAGCCCGGGGGCCGGACAGGGGTCGGCCACTGAAGCTTTCTTT	-	TRBD1	TRBV7-9	TRBJ1-1
CAWSAQGTLEAFF	TGTGCCTGGAGTGCTCAGGGAACCCTTGAAGCTTTCTTT	-	-	TRBV30	TRBJ1-1
CASHHNEKLFF	TGTGCCAGCCACCACAATGAAAAACTGTTTTTT	-	-	TRBV6-1	TRBJ1-4
CASSLGGGTEQFF	TGTGCCAGCAGCTTGGGCGGGGGGACTGAGCAGTTCTTC	-	TRBD2	TRBV11-1	TRBJ2-1
CASSFYLITSTDTQYF	TGTGCCAGCAGCTTCTACTTGATCACTAGCACAGATACGCAGTATTTT	once	-	TRBV7-2	TRBJ2-3
CASSPRALNTEAFF	TGTGCCAGCAGCCCTAGGGCCCTAAACACTGAAGCTTTCTTT	-	-	TRBV11-3	TRBJ1-1
CATSRDRGRGYTF	TGTGCCACCAGCAGGGACAGGGGACGCGGCTACACCTTC	-	TRBD1	TRBV15	TRBJ1-2
CAWTPSGEEQFF	TGTGCCTGGACCCCCAGCGGGGAGGAGCAGTTCTTC	few	TRBD2	TRBV30	TRBJ2-1
CASSLQGADSPLHF	TGTGCCAGCAGTTTGCAGGGGGCCGATTCACCCCTCCACTTT	-	TRBD1	TRBV7-9	TRBJ1-6
CASSEGGAPDTQYF	TGTGCCAGCAGTGAAGGGGGGGCCCCAGATACGCAGTATTTT	once	-	TRBV6-1	TRBJ2-3
CAGQGGDLEVSYNEQFF	TGTGCCGGACAGGGAGGCGATCTTGAGGTCTCCTACAATGAGCAGTTCTTC	-	TRBD1	TRBV30	TRBJ2-1
CASSLGQASTDTQYF	TGTGCCAGCAGCCTGGGACAGGCAAGCACAGATACGCAGTATTTT	-	TRBD1	TRBV4-2	TRBJ2-3
CASSESRGGGAPLHF	TGTGCCAGCAGTGAGTCCAGGGGCGGTGGGGCACCCCTCCACTTT	-	-	TRBV2	TRBJ1-6
CASSLRGIESNQPQHF	TGTGCCAGCTCATTACGGGGAATAGAAAGCAATCAGCCCCAGCATTTT	-	-	TRBV18	TRBJ1-5
CASSEAETYNEKLFF	TGTGCCAGCAGTGAAGCTGAGACCTACAATGAAAAACTGTTTTTT	-	-	TRBV6-1	TRBJ1-4
CASSSRGGGTDTQYF	TGCGCCAGCAGTTCGCGGGGGGGAGGCACAGATACGCAGTATTTT	-	TRBD2	TRBV5-1	TRBJ2-3
CASSLPGTGLRGYTF	TGTGCCAGCAGCCTCCCTGGGACAGGGCTACGGGGCTACACCTTC	-	TRBD1	TRBV5-5	TRBJ1-2
CAIYITGARAKNIQYF	TGTGCCATCTATATAACAGGGGCCAGAGCCAAAAACATTCAGTACTTC	-	TRBD1	TRBV27	TRBJ2-4
CASSSIQGANTEAFF	TGTGCCAGCAGCTCTATACAGGGGGCGAACACTGAAGCTTTCTTT	-	TRBD1	TRBV11-3	TRBJ1-1
CASSLSSPEAFF	TGTGCCAGCAGCTTAAGCTCCCCGGAAGCTTTCTTT	-	-	TRBV11-2	TRBJ1-1
CASSQEYDRLNTEAFF	TGCGCCAGCAGCCAAGAATATGACAGGCTGAACACTGAAGCTTTCTTT	-	-	TRBV4-1	TRBJ1-1
CASSYRTGENEAFF	TGTGCCAGCAGTTACCGTACCGGAGAAAATGAAGCTTTCTTT	-	-	TRBV6-5	TRBJ1-1
CASSLGRNTGELFF	TGTGCCAGCAGCTTGGGCAGGAACACCGGGGAGCTGTTTTTT	-	-	TRBV5-4	TRBJ2-2
CASTTWGGRETQYF	TGTGCCAGCACAACTTGGGGGGGGAGAGAGACCCAGTACTTC	-	TRBD2	TRBV6-5	TRBJ2-5
CASSLRYRGLDEKLFF	TGTGCCAGCAGCTTAAGATACAGGGGGCTTGATGAAAAACTGTTTTTT	-	TRBD1	TRBV11-1	TRBJ1-4
CASSTQGYNSPLHF	TGTGCCAGCAGTACACAGGGGTATAATTCACCCCTCCACTTT	-	TRBD1	TRBV6-6	TRBJ1-6
CASSKGPLQGDGSYNEQFF	TGCGCCAGCTCAAAGGGGCCACTTCAGGGGGATGGCTCCTACAATGAGCAGTTCTTC	-	TRBD1	TRBV5-1	TRBJ2-1
CASSRRGGLGGNTIYF	TGTGCCAGCAGCCGCCGGGGGGGACTGGGAGGAAACACCATATATTTT	-	-	TRBV28	TRBJ1-3
CASSLVSSGANVLTF	TGTGCCAGCAGTTTAGTGAGCTCTGGGGCCAACGTCCTGACTTTC	-	-	TRBV28	TRBJ2-6
CASSLRGGSNTGELFF	TGTGCCAGCAGCTTGCGGGGGGGCTCCAACACCGGGGAGCTGTTTTTT	-	TRBD2	TRBV7-8	TRBJ2-2
CASSIRGGSETQYF	TGTGCCAGTAGTATCCGGGGGGGAAGTGAGACCCAGTACTTC	-	TRBD2	TRBV19	TRBJ2-5
CASSLTTGQKNEQFF	TGTGCCAGCAGCTTAACGACGGGACAGAAGAATGAGCAGTTCTTC	few	TRBD1	TRBV5-4	TRBJ2-1
CASRGGAHSTDTQYF	TGTGCCAGCAGGGGAGGGGCACACTCCACAGATACGCAGTATTTT	-	TRBD2	TRBV2	TRBJ2-3
CASSYPPRPTGLNTEAFF	TGTGCCAGCAGCTATCCACCCCGACCGACAGGGCTGAACACTGAAGCTTTCTTT	-	TRBD1	TRBV7-6	TRBJ1-1
CAINGLGGYTF	TGTGCCATCAACGGTCTAGGGGGCTACACCTTC	-	-	TRBV10-3	TRBJ1-2
CASSLEIAGGYTF	TGTGCCAGCAGCTTAGAAATCGCGGGGGGCTACACCTTC	-	-	TRBV11-3	TRBJ1-2
CASSPDRWGSPLHF	TGTGCCAGCAGCCCGGACAGGTGGGGTTCACCCCTCCACTTT	-	TRBD1	TRBV14	TRBJ1-6
CASSPSGGRETQYF	TGTGCCAGCTCACCGTCGGGGGGGCGAGAGACCCAGTACTTC	-	TRBD2	TRBV18	TRBJ2-5
CASSGQGANTEAFF	TGCGCCAGCAGCGGACAGGGGGCGAACACTGAAGCTTTCTTT	-	TRBD1	TRBV5-1	TRBJ1-1
CASSYRVVGEQFF	TGTGCCAGCAGCTATCGGGTTGTCGGTGAGCAGTTCTTC	-	-	TRBV7-9	TRBJ2-1
CASSQGTHHSNQPQHF	TGTGCCAGCTCACAGGGTACTCACCATTCCAATCAGCCCCAGCATTTT	-	-	TRBV18	TRBJ1-5
CASSLPAIDRNYGYTF	TGTGCCAGCAGTTTACCCGCTATCGACAGGAACTATGGCTACACCTTC	-	-	TRBV28	TRBJ1-2
CASSWPRVRCYTF	TGTGCCAGCAGCTGGCCCAGGGTAAGATGCTACACCTTC	once	-	TRBV7-3	TRBJ1-2
CASRGTGVTEAFF	TGTGCCAGCAGAGGGACAGGGGTTACTGAAGCTTTCTTT	-	TRBD1	TRBV27	TRBJ1-1
CASSPWQGGPAFF	TGTGCCAGCAGCCCTTGGCAGGGGGGGCCAGCTTTCTTT	-	TRBD1	TRBV7-9	TRBJ1-1
CASSTDLGHGNQPQHF	TGTGCCAGTAGTACGGACCTGGGGCATGGGAATCAGCCCCAGCATTTT	-	-	TRBV19	TRBJ1-5
CATSRVQGAGELFF	TGTGCCACCAGCAGAGTGCAGGGAGCCGGGGAGCTGTTTTTT	-	-	TRBV15	TRBJ2-2
CASSQDRGRVNEQFF	TGTGCCAGCAGCCAGGACAGGGGGCGAGTCAATGAGCAGTTCTTC	-	TRBD1	TRBV14	TRBJ2-1
CSVEPSGGDEQFF	TGCAGCGTTGAGCCTAGCGGGGGCGATGAGCAGTTCTTC	-	TRBD2	TRBV29-1	TRBJ2-1
CASKGPTGANVLTF	TGTGCCAGCAAGGGACCCACTGGGGCCAACGTCCTGACTTTC	-	-	TRBV5-4	TRBJ2-6
CASSRLTGVSEKLFF	TGTGCCAGCAGCCGTCTTACAGGGGTCTCCGAAAAACTGTTTTTT	-	TRBD1	TRBV5-5	TRBJ1-4